The entry below describes one T cell receptor (beta chain). The antigen remains unidentified. The use of genomic DNA as template underpinned the TCR beta VDJ and CDR3 profiling. Via MiXCR, TCRdb re-called the reads, giving one row per CDR3 protein. The data hold about 160,000 distinct CDR3 sequences, with more than 45% observed a single time. The sample originates from a study of CD8+CD57+ T cells in acquired aplastic anemia. Study observations and caveats: Patients and controls had in common around 29 CD8+ CDR3 sequences.

CDR1 is GTSNPN and CDR2 is SVGIG in the germline V gene (reference sequence). This CDR3 has 12 amino acids. V lost 0 bases to trimming and J lost 4 bases, with 6 bases between them. Patients sequenced had flow cytometry evidence of CD8+CD57+ cell expansion. Among the patients, all had severe acquired aplastic anemia. Patient blood was sampled before any therapy had been received. The origin of this receptor is a human donor with aplastic anemia. This chain joins TRBV30 and TRBJ1-1, with unresolved D. Sequenced input: sorted CD4+, CD8+, or CD8+CD57+ T cells (not recorded which) from PBMCs. The CDR3, as DNA: TGTGCCTGGAGTGTGTACACCACTGAAGCTTTCTTT. It encodes CAWSVYTTEAFF. The variable domain in full, with the rest retrieved from reference TRBV30 and TRBJ1-1, is SQTIHQWPATLVQPVGSPLSLECTVEGTSNPNLYWYRQAAGRGLQLLFYSVGIGQISSEVPQNLSASRPQDRQFILSSKKLLLSDSGFYLCAWSVYTTEAFFGQGTRLTVV.